This T cell receptor (beta chain) was sequenced during a study of prognosis after radiotherapy for stage I lung cancer. Overall study context: Stage I lung tumors that were newly diagnosed and primary were found in 15 or so patients, while a few patients had oligometastatic NSCLC after surgical resection of the primary tumor.

Template was genomic DNA; TCR beta CDR3 amplified in two multiplex PCR rounds. Primers specific to each TRBV and TRBJ gene were used in first-round PCR. TCRdb re-derived calls from the multiplex PCR reads in MiXCR, one entry per CDR3 protein. The sample lists around 30,000 distinct CDR3 sequences, about 33% seen once, with 25% to 35% in the top ten. The V gene lost 5 bases and the J gene lost 4 bases, with 18 bases spanning the gap. The CDR3 spans 15 residues. From germline, CDR1 is PRHDT and CDR2 FYEKMQ (reference sequence). The TCR sequence derives from a donor at least 50 years old with non-small cell lung cancer. This sample comprised PBMCs, obtained before or after stereotactic body radiation therapy (not recorded which). V is TRBV13 and J is TRBJ2-7; D might be TRBD2 (5 bases). As DNA, the CDR3 is TGTGCCAGCAGCGCCGGGAAGGGAATGAGGTACGAGCAGTACTTC. Its protein product is CASSAGKGMRYEQYF.